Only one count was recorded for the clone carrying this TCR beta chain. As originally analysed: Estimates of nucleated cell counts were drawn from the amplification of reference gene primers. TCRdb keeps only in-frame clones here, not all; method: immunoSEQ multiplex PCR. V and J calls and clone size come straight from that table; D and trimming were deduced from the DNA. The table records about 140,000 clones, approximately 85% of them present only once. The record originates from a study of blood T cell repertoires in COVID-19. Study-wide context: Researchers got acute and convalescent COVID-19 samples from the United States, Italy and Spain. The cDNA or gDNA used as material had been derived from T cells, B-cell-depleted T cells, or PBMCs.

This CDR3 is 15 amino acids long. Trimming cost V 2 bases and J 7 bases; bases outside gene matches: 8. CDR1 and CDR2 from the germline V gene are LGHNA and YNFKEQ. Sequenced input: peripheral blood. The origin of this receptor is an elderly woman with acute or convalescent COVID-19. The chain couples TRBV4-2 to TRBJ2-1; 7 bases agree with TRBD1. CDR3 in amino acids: CASSQLDRERNEQFF. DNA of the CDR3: TGTGCCAGCAGCCAATTAGACAGGGAGCGAAATGAGCAGTTCTTC.